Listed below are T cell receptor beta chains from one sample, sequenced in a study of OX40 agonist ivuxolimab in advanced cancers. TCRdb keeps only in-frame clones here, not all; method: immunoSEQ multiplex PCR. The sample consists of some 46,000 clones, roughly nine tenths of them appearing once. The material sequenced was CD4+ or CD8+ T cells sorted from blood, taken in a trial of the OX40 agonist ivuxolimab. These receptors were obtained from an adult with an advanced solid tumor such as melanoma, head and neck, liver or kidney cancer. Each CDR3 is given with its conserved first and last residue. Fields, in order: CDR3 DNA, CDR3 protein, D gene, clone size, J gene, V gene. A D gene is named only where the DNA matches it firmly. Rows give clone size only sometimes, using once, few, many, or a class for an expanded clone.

CDR3nt: TGTGCCAGCAGGGCCGGGGCGAACACTGAAGCTTTCTTT; CDR3aa: CASRAGANTEAFF; d_gene: NA; abundance: NA; j_gene: TRBJ1-1; v_gene: TRBV6-1
CDR3nt: TGTGCCAGCAGTTTATGGGGGACAGGAGCCTACAATGAGCAGTTCTTC; CDR3aa: CASSLWGTGAYNEQFF; d_gene: TRBD1; abundance: NA; j_gene: TRBJ2-1; v_gene: TRBV27
CDR3nt: TGTGCCAGCAGTGGCCTTGTGACAGGGACATGGAATCAGCCCCAGCATTTT; CDR3aa: CASSGLVTGTWNQPQHF; d_gene: TRBD1; abundance: NA; j_gene: TRBJ1-5; v_gene: TRBV6-1
CDR3nt: TGTGCCAGCAGCTTAGGGGGGATACCGCGAACTGAAGCTTTCTTT; CDR3aa: CASSLGGIPRTEAFF; d_gene: NA; abundance: NA; j_gene: TRBJ1-1; v_gene: TRBV7-9
CDR3nt: TGTGCCTGGTCCGGGACAGGGTTATCCTACGAGCAGTACTTC; CDR3aa: CAWSGTGLSYEQYF; d_gene: TRBD1; abundance: NA; j_gene: TRBJ2-7; v_gene: TRBV30
CDR3nt: TGTGCCAGCAGCCATCTAGCTGGAGAGACCCAGTACTTC; CDR3aa: CASSHLAGETQYF; d_gene: NA; abundance: NA; j_gene: TRBJ2-5; v_gene: TRBV7-9
CDR3nt: TGTGCCAGTACCATCGGCTCCTACAATGAGCAGTTCTTC; CDR3aa: CASTIGSYNEQFF; d_gene: NA; abundance: NA; j_gene: TRBJ2-1; v_gene: TRBV19
CDR3nt: TGTGCTAGTGGTTTCCTGGAGGGCACCGGGGAGCTGTTTTTT; CDR3aa: CASGFLEGTGELFF; d_gene: NA; abundance: few; j_gene: TRBJ2-2; v_gene: TRBV12-5
CDR3nt: TGTGCCAGCAGTGAAGTGGAGGCCGGGTATCCCGGCGAGCAGTACTTC; CDR3aa: CASSEVEAGYPGEQYF; d_gene: NA; abundance: NA; j_gene: TRBJ2-7; v_gene: TRBV6-1
CDR3nt: TGTGCCAGCAGCTTAGAGGTGGCGGATACGCAGTATTTT; CDR3aa: CASSLEVADTQYF; d_gene: NA; abundance: once; j_gene: TRBJ2-3; v_gene: TRBV11-2
CDR3nt: TGTGCCAGCAGTTTATCCCAGGGAGAGGGCGGATACGAGCAGTACTTC; CDR3aa: CASSLSQGEGGYEQYF; d_gene: NA; abundance: NA; j_gene: TRBJ2-7; v_gene: TRBV27
CDR3nt: TGTGCCAGTCGAGACTATGAAGAGACCCAGTACTTC; CDR3aa: CASRDYEETQYF; d_gene: NA; abundance: NA; j_gene: TRBJ2-5; v_gene: TRBV19
CDR3nt: TGCGCCAGCAGCCAAGATGGGCGGGCTCTAGAGGACGAGCAGTACTTC; CDR3aa: CASSQDGRALEDEQYF; d_gene: NA; abundance: NA; j_gene: TRBJ2-7; v_gene: TRBV4-3
CDR3nt: TGTGCCAGCAGCGTAGCCGGGTTTCCCTCCTACGAGCAGTACTTC; CDR3aa: CASSVAGFPSYEQYF; d_gene: NA; abundance: NA; j_gene: TRBJ2-7; v_gene: TRBV9
CDR3nt: TGTGCCAGCAGATCCTCTTGGGGGGGTACTGAAGCTTTCTTT; CDR3aa: CASRSSWGGTEAFF; d_gene: NA; abundance: NA; j_gene: TRBJ1-1; v_gene: TRBV7-2
CDR3nt: TGTGCCAGTAGTATAGGAGCGGACTATCTAGGTACCGGGGAGCTGTTTTTT; CDR3aa: CASSIGADYLGTGELFF; d_gene: NA; abundance: NA; j_gene: TRBJ2-2; v_gene: TRBV19
CDR3nt: TGTGCCAGCAGCCCTCAGGGGGCAGATTACGAGCAGTACTTC; CDR3aa: CASSPQGADYEQYF; d_gene: TRBD1; abundance: NA; j_gene: TRBJ2-7; v_gene: TRBV5-6
CDR3nt: TGTGCCAGCAGTATCTCTCTTGGACCCACTGAAGCTTTCTTT; CDR3aa: CASSISLGPTEAFF; d_gene: NA; abundance: NA; j_gene: TRBJ1-1; v_gene: TRBV6-5
CDR3nt: TGTGCCAGCAGCCAAGATCGGGGGTTCAGCGGGAGTTGGGATACGCAGTATTTT; CDR3aa: CASSQDRGFSGSWDTQYF; d_gene: TRBD2; abundance: NA; j_gene: TRBJ2-3; v_gene: TRBV14
CDR3nt: TGTGCCAGCAGCTTAGGATTCGGAGACTCCTACGAGCAGTACTTC; CDR3aa: CASSLGFGDSYEQYF; d_gene: NA; abundance: NA; j_gene: TRBJ2-7; v_gene: TRBV11-2
CDR3nt: TGTGCCAGCAGCTCGACCGGGACAGGGGGGGATGAGCAGTTCTTC; CDR3aa: CASSSTGTGGDEQFF; d_gene: TRBD1; abundance: NA; j_gene: TRBJ2-1; v_gene: TRBV13
CDR3nt: TGTGCCAGCAGCGTAGGATCTCCGAACACTGAAGCTTTCTTT; CDR3aa: CASSVGSPNTEAFF; d_gene: NA; abundance: NA; j_gene: TRBJ1-1; v_gene: TRBV9
CDR3nt: TGTGCCAGCAGTTTATTCCGGGACTGGCCCTATGGCTACACCTTC; CDR3aa: CASSLFRDWPYGYTF; d_gene: NA; abundance: NA; j_gene: TRBJ1-2; v_gene: TRBV27
CDR3nt: TGTGCCACCAGCAGAGATTTATCCAATGAGCAGTTCTTC; CDR3aa: CATSRDLSNEQFF; d_gene: NA; abundance: NA; j_gene: TRBJ2-1; v_gene: TRBV15
CDR3nt: TGTGCCAGCCAGGACAGGGCTAATAGCAATCAGCCCCAGCATTTT; CDR3aa: CASQDRANSNQPQHF; d_gene: TRBD1; abundance: NA; j_gene: TRBJ1-5; v_gene: TRBV18
CDR3nt: TGTGCCAGCAGACACCAACAGGAGTCCGGGACTACCCCCTACGAGCAGTACTTC; CDR3aa: CASRHQQESGTTPYEQYF; d_gene: TRBD2; abundance: NA; j_gene: TRBJ2-7; v_gene: TRBV7-9
CDR3nt: TGTGCCAGCAGCGGTCCGGGACAGAACTATGGCTACACCTTC; CDR3aa: CASSGPGQNYGYTF; d_gene: TRBD1; abundance: NA; j_gene: TRBJ1-2; v_gene: TRBV13
CDR3nt: TGCGCCAGCAGCCATGGGGCGCAGGGGGATCTCGAGCAGTACTTC; CDR3aa: CASSHGAQGDLEQYF; d_gene: TRBD1; abundance: once; j_gene: TRBJ2-7; v_gene: TRBV4-3
CDR3nt: TGCAGCGTTCCTCGGGGAGGGGAGCTGTTTTTT; CDR3aa: CSVPRGGELFF; d_gene: NA; abundance: once; j_gene: TRBJ2-2; v_gene: TRBV29-1
CDR3nt: TGTGCCAGCAGCCAAACTGGAGGGGGCACAGATACGCAGTATTTT; CDR3aa: CASSQTGGGTDTQYF; d_gene: NA; abundance: NA; j_gene: TRBJ2-3; v_gene: TRBV7-2
CDR3nt: TGTGCTAGTGGTTTGGCTCCCGGGACAGGGGGGGAAAAACTGTTTTTT; CDR3aa: CASGLAPGTGGEKLFF; d_gene: TRBD1; abundance: NA; j_gene: TRBJ1-4; v_gene: TRBV12-5
CDR3nt: TGCGCCAGCAGCCAAGATACAGCGGGGGGCCTTCAAGAGACCCAGTACTTC; CDR3aa: CASSQDTAGGLQETQYF; d_gene: TRBD2; abundance: NA; j_gene: TRBJ2-5; v_gene: TRBV4-3
CDR3nt: TGTGCCAGCAGCTTCTTAAGTTCACCTGCGATGGAGCAGTACTTC; CDR3aa: CASSFLSSPAMEQYF; d_gene: NA; abundance: once; j_gene: TRBJ2-7; v_gene: TRBV7-9
CDR3nt: TGCGCCAGCAGCCAAGGTACAGGGAGCTCCTACGAGCAGTACTTC; CDR3aa: CASSQGTGSSYEQYF; d_gene: NA; abundance: few; j_gene: TRBJ2-7; v_gene: TRBV4-3
CDR3nt: TGTGCCAGCAGCGCCGGGTACGAGCAGTACTTC; CDR3aa: CASSAGYEQYF; d_gene: NA; abundance: NA; j_gene: TRBJ2-7; v_gene: TRBV9
CDR3nt: TGTGCCAGCAGTTACGCGGGAGCAACTAATGAAAAACTGTTTTTT; CDR3aa: CASSYAGATNEKLFF; d_gene: NA; abundance: NA; j_gene: TRBJ1-4; v_gene: TRBV6-5
CDR3nt: TGTGCCAGCAGTTCAGATGCCGGGGAGCTGTTTTTT; CDR3aa: CASSSDAGELFF; d_gene: NA; abundance: once; j_gene: TRBJ2-2; v_gene: TRBV6-5
CDR3nt: TGTGCCAGCAGCTTACAGGGAAACATTCAGTACTTC; CDR3aa: CASSLQGNIQYF; d_gene: NA; abundance: NA; j_gene: TRBJ2-4; v_gene: TRBV13
CDR3nt: TGTGCCAGCAGCTTAGGCTCGACTTATCTGAGCAATGAGCAGTTCTTC; CDR3aa: CASSLGSTYLSNEQFF; d_gene: NA; abundance: NA; j_gene: TRBJ2-1; v_gene: TRBV11-2
CDR3nt: TGTGCCTGGAGCCCGGGACTCAAAATTGGGGGTAATGAAAAACTGTTTTTT; CDR3aa: CAWSPGLKIGGNEKLFF; d_gene: NA; abundance: once; j_gene: TRBJ1-4; v_gene: TRBV30
CDR3nt: TGTGCCAGCAGTTACTTGCCAGGAAACTATGGCTACACCTTC; CDR3aa: CASSYLPGNYGYTF; d_gene: NA; abundance: NA; j_gene: TRBJ1-2; v_gene: TRBV6-5
CDR3nt: TGCGCCAGCAGCCAAACGGACAGTACCTACGAGCAGTACTTC; CDR3aa: CASSQTDSTYEQYF; d_gene: NA; abundance: once; j_gene: TRBJ2-7; v_gene: TRBV4-1
CDR3nt: TGTGCCAGCAGACCGCGGGGGCCCCACAATGAGCAGTTCTTC; CDR3aa: CASRPRGPHNEQFF; d_gene: NA; abundance: NA; j_gene: TRBJ2-1; v_gene: TRBV11-2
CDR3nt: TGCGCCAGCAGCCAGGGGCAGGGTGTAGGCACTGAAGCTTTCTTT; CDR3aa: CASSQGQGVGTEAFF; d_gene: NA; abundance: NA; j_gene: TRBJ1-1; v_gene: TRBV4-1
CDR3nt: TGTGCCAGCTGTGAGGGCGGGAGCTCCTACGAGCAGTACTTC; CDR3aa: CASCEGGSSYEQYF; d_gene: TRBD2; abundance: NA; j_gene: TRBJ2-7; v_gene: TRBV7-9
CDR3nt: TGTGCCAGCAGCGCAGGACAGAGCAATCAGCCCCAGCATTTT; CDR3aa: CASSAGQSNQPQHF; d_gene: NA; abundance: NA; j_gene: TRBJ1-5; v_gene: TRBV5-8
CDR3nt: TGTGCCAGCAGTTTATCGAGACGGGGGGTGTCCTACAATGAGCAGTTCTTC; CDR3aa: CASSLSRRGVSYNEQFF; d_gene: TRBD2; abundance: NA; j_gene: TRBJ2-1; v_gene: TRBV27
CDR3nt: TGTGCCTGGAGTGGAGTAGCGGGTTCCTACGAGCAGTACTTC; CDR3aa: CAWSGVAGSYEQYF; d_gene: TRBD2; abundance: NA; j_gene: TRBJ2-7; v_gene: TRBV30
CDR3nt: TGCGCCAGCAGCCAAGATAGGGCTGGGGCAGGGCCCCACAAGGATACGCAGTATTTT; CDR3aa: CASSQDRAGAGPHKDTQYF; d_gene: NA; abundance: NA; j_gene: TRBJ2-3; v_gene: TRBV4-3
CDR3nt: TGTGCCTGGTGGACCTCCGACCGGGACCATTCCCACTCTGGGGCCAACGTCCTGACTTTC; CDR3aa: CAWWTSDRDHSHSGANVLTF; d_gene: NA; abundance: few; j_gene: TRBJ2-6; v_gene: TRBV30
CDR3nt: TGTGCCAGCAGCGAAGGACTCAGCTGGTCCTACGAGCAGTACTTC; CDR3aa: CASSEGLSWSYEQYF; d_gene: NA; abundance: NA; j_gene: TRBJ2-7; v_gene: TRBV9
CDR3nt: TGTGCCAGCAGCTTGACAGCGAACACTGAAGCTTTCTTT; CDR3aa: CASSLTANTEAFF; d_gene: NA; abundance: NA; j_gene: TRBJ1-1; v_gene: TRBV11-3
CDR3nt: TGTGCCAGCAGTAAAGGGGGGGCTGATCAGCCCCAGCATTTT; CDR3aa: CASSKGGADQPQHF; d_gene: NA; abundance: NA; j_gene: TRBJ1-5; v_gene: TRBV7-9
CDR3nt: TGCAGCCTGGGGGGTGGCTACACCTTC; CDR3aa: CSLGGGYTF; d_gene: NA; abundance: NA; j_gene: TRBJ1-2; v_gene: TRBV20-1